Listed here is a single T cell receptor (beta chain). Its antigen is undetermined. Cells designated naive CD8 were CD45RO-negative and were positively selected for CCR7, with terminally differentiated effector memory CD45RA+ cells excluded. There were only Caucasian adults among the donors, and all lived in Nashville, Tennessee. This record belongs to a study of shared clonotypes between healthy human individuals. Study background: The study drew on a couple of women and a few men aged 18 to 49 as donors. Whole-study results and caveats: Naive subsets tended to show greater estimated richness than memory subsets. Donors were few, which limited the genetic and exposure-history diversity represented.

Generated by immunoSEQ multiplex PCR, the TCRdb table keeps only in-frame clones and is missing some. The repertoire holds 2 million to 2.5 million clones, with about 95% as singletons. In germline, CDR1 is SGHTA, CDR2 FQGNSA. The ends lost 5 bases at V and 0 bases at J; junction bases unmatched: 6. CDR3 length: 16 residues. The sample comprised naive CD8+ T cells sorted from blood. This chain joins TRBV7-2 and TRBJ2-1; 8 nucleotides match TRBD1. This TCR was sampled from a man aged 18 to 29 in good health. This CDR3 is CASSPLTGGSYNEQFF. The DNA of the CDR3 is TGTGCCAGCAGCCCGCTCACAGGGGGCTCCTACAATGAGCAGTTCTTC.